The 17 T cell receptor beta chains below all came from one sample that was sequenced in a study of response to subunit inactivated influenza vaccine. TCRdb independently ran MiXCR on the RT-PCR reads; one entry per CDR3 protein. The sample has almost 600,000 distinct CDR3 sequences, 11% to 15% seen once. Sample: PBMCs from blood, taken 11 to 12 days after vaccination. These receptors all stem from a man aged 50 to 59 who received an inactivated influenza vaccine.

The chain combines TRBV12-5 with TRBJ2-1; maybe TRBD2 (6 bases). The CDR3 covers 13 residues. The V gene's germline CDR1 is LGHNT and CDR2 FRNRAP. Between the trimmed V and J ends, which lost 1 base and 9 bases, there was a span of 10 bases. CDR3 protein: CASGLESGSEQFF. CDR3 in DNA: TGTGCTAGTGGTTTGGAGTCCGGGAGTGAGCAGTTCTTC.

This clonotype was seen a handful of times. The genes are TRBV4-2 and TRBJ2-3; D possibly corresponds to TRBD1 (7 bases). V gave up 0 bases and J gave up 5 bases, with 12 bases separating them. Germline lookup yields CDR1 LGHNA and CDR2 YNFKEQ. The CDR3 runs 15 residues. The CDR3 coding sequence is TGTGCCAGCAGCCAAGATAGGCAGGGGGGAGATACGCAGTATTTT. Amino acids: CASSQDRQGGDTQYF.

CDR3 bases: TGCAGCGTTGGTAGGCAACGCGATGAGCAGTTCTTC. Protein sequence: CSVGRQRDEQFF. This chain joins TRBV29-1 and TRBJ2-1; D not certain. The germline CDR1 and CDR2 sequences are SQVTM and ANQGSEA. This CDR3 is built from 12 residues. V dropped 4 bases and J dropped 8 bases, with 12 bases sitting between them.

This clonotype was detected many times. The chain joins TRBV7-6 to TRBJ1-1; TRBD1 might be the D (6 bases). The CDR3 runs 13 residues. Germline CDR1 is SGHVS and CDR2 is FNYEAQ. Trimming removed 5 bases from V and 4 bases from J, with 11 bases in between. The CDR3 loop reads CASSQGFGTEAFF. CDR3 in DNA: TGTGCCAGCAGCCAGGGGTTTGGCACTGAAGCTTTCTTT.

The CDR3 sequence is CASRVWNSPLHF. CDR3 sequence (DNA): TGTGCCAGCAGGGTATGGAATTCACCCCTCCACTTT. The V and J genes are TRBV6-6 and TRBJ1-6, with D unclear. The germline CDR1 and CDR2 sequences are MNHNY and SVGAGI (reference sequence). CDR3 length equals 12 residues. Trimming took off 6 bases at V and 7 bases at J, with 7 bases between the two ends.

This clonotype was counted only a few times. This rearrangement joins TRBV2 to TRBJ2-7; perhaps D is TRBD1 or TRBD2 (5 bases each). This CDR3 has 14 residues. CDR1 and CDR2 from the germline V gene are SNHLY and FYNNEI. V was clipped by 6 bases and J by 2 bases, with 14 bases between them. CDR3 sequence: CASRDPGRTYEQYF. Written as DNA, the CDR3 is TGTGCCAGCAGGGATCCGGGACGCACCTACGAGCAGTACTTC.

This sequence joins TRBV10-3 and TRBJ2-7; 12 bases agree with TRBD2. After removal of 6 bases from V and 0 bases from J, the junction contained 12 bases not matched to a gene. CDR1 is ENHRY and CDR2 is SYGVKD in the germline V gene. This CDR3 comprises 18 residues. The DNA for the CDR3 is TGTGCCATCAGCGAACTTACTAAGACTAGCGGGGGCTCCTACGAGCAGTACTTC. Amino acid sequence: CAISELTKTSGGSYEQYF.

V and J are TRBV15 and TRBJ2-2, with TRBD2 as a possible D gene (6 bases). This CDR3 is built from 16 residues. CDR1 and CDR2 from the germline V gene are LNHNV and YYDKDF (reference sequence). Trimming left V 0 bases short and J 3 bases short, with 11 bases between. The CDR3 nucleotides are TGTGCCACCAGCAGAGACCGGGGGATCTACACCGGGGAGCTGTTTTTT. Protein product: CATSRDRGIYTGELFF.

The gene calls are TRBV5-8 and TRBJ2-5, with D perhaps matching TRBD1 (7 bases). Germline V gives CDR1 SGHTS, CDR2 YDEGEE. V was trimmed by 4 bases and J by 3 bases, leaving 13 bases between them. The CDR3 extends over 14 amino acids. The CDR3: CASSAGQNEETQYF. CDR3 DNA: TGTGCCAGCAGCGCGGGACAGAACGAAGAGACCCAGTACTTC.

This clonotype turned up a few times. V is TRBV10-3 and J is TRBJ2-3; TRBD2 matches at 10 bases. The CDR3 extends over 15 amino acids. The V gene end was trimmed by 6 bases and the J gene end by 2 bases; junction bases not matched to a gene: 5. CDR1 ENHRY and CDR2 SYGVKD come from the germline V gene. CDR3 loop: CAIRRTSGDTDTQYF. The CDR3 DNA is TGTGCCATCAGGAGGACTAGCGGAGACACAGATACGCAGTATTTT.

This clonotype was seen a few times. This sequence joins TRBV7-3 and TRBJ1-1; tentative D call: TRBD1 (5 bases). Germline V CDR1 and CDR2: SGHTA, FQGTGA. Trimming pared 1 base from V and 3 bases from J, leaving 9 bases between. This CDR3 has 14 residues. The CDR3 bases are TGTGCCAGCAGCTTAAGGGGCAGCTACACTGAAGCTTTCTTT. Translating gives CASSLRGSYTEAFF.

This clonotype came up a few times. J is TRBJ2-1 and V is TRBV5-1; D is possibly TRBD1 (5 bases). This CDR3 is 15 amino acids long. The germline V and J ends were trimmed by 5 bases and 0 bases, with 12 bases remaining between them. Per germline, CDR1 SGHRS and CDR2 YFSETQ. The CDR3 DNA sequence: TGCGCCAGCAGTAAAACCCAGGGCTCCTACAATGAGCAGTTCTTC. The encoded protein is CASSKTQGSYNEQFF.

This clonotype was counted between two and nine times. The chain recombines TRBV5-1 with TRBJ2-1; D possibly corresponds to TRBD2 (5 bases). Germline V gene sequence: CDR1 SGHRS, CDR2 YFSETQ. The CDR3 is made up of 16 amino acids. V was clipped by 1 base and J by 2 bases, with 13 bases between them. The CDR3 coding sequence is TGCGCCAGCAGCTTGAACGGGATGGAGGCCTACAATGAGCAGTTCTTC. Translating it yields CASSLNGMEAYNEQFF.

The J gene is TRBJ2-4, the V gene TRBV3-1; the D call may be TRBD1 or TRBD2 (6 bases each). CDR1 and CDR2 from the germline V gene are LGHDT and YNNKEL (reference sequence). The V end lost 3 bases, the J end lost 5 bases, and 14 bases lay between the germline ends. CDR3 size: 15 residues. The chain's CDR3 is CASSQREQGENIQYF. CDR3 nucleotides: TGTGCCAGCAGCCAGCGGGAACAGGGTGAAAACATTCAGTACTTC.

This clonotype was detected only a few times. This chain links TRBV3-1 with TRBJ2-3; 7 nucleotides match TRBD2. V was pared by 1 base and J by 0 bases, with 7 bases of the junction left unmatched. Germline CDR1 reads LGHDT; CDR2 reads YNNKEL (reference sequence). CDR3 length: 17 amino acids. The CDR3 DNA reads TGTGCCAGCAGCCAAGGTGGATTCGGGGGGAGCACAGATACGCAGTATTTT. Protein: CASSQGGFGGSTDTQYF.

V is TRBV12-3 or TRBV12-4 and J is TRBJ2-1, with D tentatively TRBD2 (5 bases). This CDR3 spans 14 amino acids. With 1 base removed from V and 8 bases from J, the gap between germline ends came to 12 bases. CDR3 bases: TGTGCCAGCAGTTTAGGGACTTCTAGGGATGAGCAGTTCTTC. It is translated as CASSLGTSRDEQFF.

This chain uses TRBV20-1 with TRBJ2-7; 7 bases align to TRBD1. Looked up from germline, CDR1 is DFQATT and CDR2 is SNEGSKA (reference sequence). V lost 0 bases, J lost 5 bases, and 10 bases stayed unmatched. This CDR3 is 15 amino acids long. In nucleotides, the CDR3 is TGCAGTGCTAGAGATCGTGGACAGGTAACCCACGAGCAGTACTTC. Protein product: CSARDRGQVTHEQYF.